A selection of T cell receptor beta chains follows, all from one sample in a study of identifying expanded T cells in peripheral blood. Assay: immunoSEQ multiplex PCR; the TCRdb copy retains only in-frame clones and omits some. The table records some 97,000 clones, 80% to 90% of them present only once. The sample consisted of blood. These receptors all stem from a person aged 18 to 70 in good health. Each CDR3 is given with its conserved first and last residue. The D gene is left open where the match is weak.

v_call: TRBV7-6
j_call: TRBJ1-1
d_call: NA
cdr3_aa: CASSFALNTEAFF

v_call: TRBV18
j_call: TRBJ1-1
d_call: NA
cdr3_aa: CASSLTYGEIHHLNTEAFF

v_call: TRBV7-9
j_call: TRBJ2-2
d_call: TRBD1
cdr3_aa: CASSHRGDTGELFF

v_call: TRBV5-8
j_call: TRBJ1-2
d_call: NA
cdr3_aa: CASSPGWQDYGYTF

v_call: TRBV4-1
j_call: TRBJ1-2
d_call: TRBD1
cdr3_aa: CASSHPPGQGTYGYTF

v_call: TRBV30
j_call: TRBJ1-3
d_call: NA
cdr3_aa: CAWRRTLLSGNTIYF

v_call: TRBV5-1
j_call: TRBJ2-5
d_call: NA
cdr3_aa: CASSLGPPQETQYF

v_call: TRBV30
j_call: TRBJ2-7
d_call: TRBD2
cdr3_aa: CAWTGRTLYEQYF

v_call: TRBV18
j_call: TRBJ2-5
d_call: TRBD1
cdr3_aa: CASSPTGNGETQYF

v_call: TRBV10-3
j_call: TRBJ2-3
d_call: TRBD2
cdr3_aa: CAISGASGADTQYF

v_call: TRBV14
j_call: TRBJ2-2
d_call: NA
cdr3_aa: CASSQGWPGELFF

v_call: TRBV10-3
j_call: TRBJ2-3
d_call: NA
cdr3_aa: CAISEFNSGGTDTQYF

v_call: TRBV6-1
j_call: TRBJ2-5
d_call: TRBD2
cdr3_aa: CASSETIRTSGTYF

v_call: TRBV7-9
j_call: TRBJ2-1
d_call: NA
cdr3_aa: CASSRRLDGGLNEQFF

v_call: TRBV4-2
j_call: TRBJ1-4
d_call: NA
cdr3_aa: CASSQEGAGREKLFF

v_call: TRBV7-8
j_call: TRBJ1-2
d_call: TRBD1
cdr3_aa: CASSAEGAKANYGYTF

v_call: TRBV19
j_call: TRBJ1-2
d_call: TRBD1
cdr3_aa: CASSIGTVGTVAGYTF

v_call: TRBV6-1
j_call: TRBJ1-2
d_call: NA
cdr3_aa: CASSDFQGGYTF

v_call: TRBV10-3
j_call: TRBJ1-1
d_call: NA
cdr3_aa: CAISDSGGWNTEAFF

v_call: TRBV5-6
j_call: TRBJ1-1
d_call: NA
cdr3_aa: CASSYAGGITEAFF

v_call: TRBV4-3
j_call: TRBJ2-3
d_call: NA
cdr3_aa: CASSQGWGPGSTDTQYF

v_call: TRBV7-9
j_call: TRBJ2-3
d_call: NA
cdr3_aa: CASSAPFSLADTQYF

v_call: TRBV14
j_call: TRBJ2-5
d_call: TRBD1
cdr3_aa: CASSRRTGGGETQYF

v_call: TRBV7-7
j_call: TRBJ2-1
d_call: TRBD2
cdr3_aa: CASSSGLAGAYNEQFF

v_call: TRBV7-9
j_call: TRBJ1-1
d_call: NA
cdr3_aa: CASRRKPAWEGNTEAFF

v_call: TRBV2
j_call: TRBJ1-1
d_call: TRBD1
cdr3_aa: CASSEAGGSLNTEAFF

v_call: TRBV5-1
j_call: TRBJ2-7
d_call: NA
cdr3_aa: CASSVQGNPPYEQYF

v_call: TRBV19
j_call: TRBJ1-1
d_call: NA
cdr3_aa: CASSTNSPEAFF

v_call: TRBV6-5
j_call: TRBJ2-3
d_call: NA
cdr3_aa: CASSRGAPNTDTQYF

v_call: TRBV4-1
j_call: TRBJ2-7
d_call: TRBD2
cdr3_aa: CASSPSGTGYEQYF

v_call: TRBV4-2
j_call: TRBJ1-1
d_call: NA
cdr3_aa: CASSQGWVGGMNTEAFF

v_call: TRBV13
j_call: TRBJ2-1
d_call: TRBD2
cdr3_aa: CASSLAGDSYNEQFF

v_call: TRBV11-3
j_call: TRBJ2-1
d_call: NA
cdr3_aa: CASSQGEYNEQFF

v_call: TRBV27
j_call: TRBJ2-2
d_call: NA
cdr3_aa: CASGWVSANTGELFF

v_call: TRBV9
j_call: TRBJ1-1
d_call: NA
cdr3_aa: CASSVRQTNTEAFF

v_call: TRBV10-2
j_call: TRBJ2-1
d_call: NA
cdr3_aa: CASRNLGARGNEQFF

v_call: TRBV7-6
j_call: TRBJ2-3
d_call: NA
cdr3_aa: CASSPAGTDTQYF

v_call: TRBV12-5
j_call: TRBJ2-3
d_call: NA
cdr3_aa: CASGLSGSTDTQYF

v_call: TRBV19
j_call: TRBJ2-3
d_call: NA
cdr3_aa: CASSMQSSGADTQYF

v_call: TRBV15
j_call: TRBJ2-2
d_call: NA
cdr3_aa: CATSRDLDWINTGELFF

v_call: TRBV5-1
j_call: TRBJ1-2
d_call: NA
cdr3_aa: CASSLDGQGSYTF

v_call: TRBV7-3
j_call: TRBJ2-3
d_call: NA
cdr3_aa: CASSLSRGPPDTQYF

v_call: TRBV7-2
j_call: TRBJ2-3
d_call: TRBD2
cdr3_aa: CASSLGPSGTADTQYF

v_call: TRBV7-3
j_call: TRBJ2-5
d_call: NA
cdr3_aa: CASSPGPIDETQYF

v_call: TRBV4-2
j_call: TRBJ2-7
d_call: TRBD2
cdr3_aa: CASSQGGTSGRPEQYF

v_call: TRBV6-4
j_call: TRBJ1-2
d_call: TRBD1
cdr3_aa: CASSLMPGTGLSKYGYTF

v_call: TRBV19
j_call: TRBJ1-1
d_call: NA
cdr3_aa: CASSMERGVRAEAFF

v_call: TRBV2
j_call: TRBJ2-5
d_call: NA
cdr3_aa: CASSPNPLVSETQYF

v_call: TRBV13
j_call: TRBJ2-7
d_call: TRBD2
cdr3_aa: CASSLRQGGVYGEQYF

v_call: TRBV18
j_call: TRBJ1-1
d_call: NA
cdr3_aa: CASSLQGTEAFF

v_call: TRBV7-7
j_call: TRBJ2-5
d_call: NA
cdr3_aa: CASSRQLQETQYF

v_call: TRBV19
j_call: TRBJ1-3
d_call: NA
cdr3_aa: CASTIAPRSGNTIYF